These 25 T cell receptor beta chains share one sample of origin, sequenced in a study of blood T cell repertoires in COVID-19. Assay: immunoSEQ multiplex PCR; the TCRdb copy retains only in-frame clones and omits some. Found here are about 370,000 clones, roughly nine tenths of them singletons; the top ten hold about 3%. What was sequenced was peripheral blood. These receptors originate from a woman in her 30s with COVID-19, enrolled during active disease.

The CDR3 region is CATSSQDPTGGEGYGYTF. The CDR3 coding sequence is TGTGCCACCAGCAGTCAAGACCCCACAGGGGGCGAAGGATATGGCTACACCTTC. The chain carries TRBV15 and TRBJ1-2; TRBD1 matches at 9 bases. Unmatched junction bases numbered 16, after V lost 3 bases and J lost 5 bases. CDR1 is LNHNV and CDR2 is YYDKDF in the germline V gene (reference sequence). The CDR3 is 18 amino acids.

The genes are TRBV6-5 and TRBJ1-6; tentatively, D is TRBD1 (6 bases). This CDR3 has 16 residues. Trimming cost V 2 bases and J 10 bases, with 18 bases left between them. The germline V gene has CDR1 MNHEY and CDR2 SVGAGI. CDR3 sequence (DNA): TGTGCCAGCAGTTACGATGAGCAGGGGAAAGGCTCACCCCTCCACTTT. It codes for CASSYDEQGKGSPLHF.

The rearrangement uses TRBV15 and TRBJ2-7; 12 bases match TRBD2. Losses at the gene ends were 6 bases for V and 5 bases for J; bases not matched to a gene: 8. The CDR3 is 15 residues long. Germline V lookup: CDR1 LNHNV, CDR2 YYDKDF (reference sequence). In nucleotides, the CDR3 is TGTGCCACCAGTATACTAGCGGGGGGCCTCAACGAGCAGTACTTC. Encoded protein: CATSILAGGLNEQYF.

CDR3 sequence: CASSQWGHNEQFF. CDR3 in DNA: TGTGCCAGCAGCCAATGGGGGCACAATGAGCAGTTCTTC. This chain joins TRBV14 and TRBJ2-1; D might be TRBD1 (6 bases). CDR1 and CDR2 (germline): SGHDN, FVKESK. The CDR3 is 13 amino acids. V was clipped by 2 bases and J by 5 bases, with 7 bases between them.

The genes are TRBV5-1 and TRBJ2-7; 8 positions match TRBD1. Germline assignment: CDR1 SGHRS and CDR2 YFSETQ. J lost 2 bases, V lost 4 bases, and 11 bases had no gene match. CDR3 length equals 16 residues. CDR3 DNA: TGCGCCAGCAGCGGGGGACAGGAGGGGATGGCCTACGAGCAGTACGTC. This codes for CASSGGQEGMAYEQYV.

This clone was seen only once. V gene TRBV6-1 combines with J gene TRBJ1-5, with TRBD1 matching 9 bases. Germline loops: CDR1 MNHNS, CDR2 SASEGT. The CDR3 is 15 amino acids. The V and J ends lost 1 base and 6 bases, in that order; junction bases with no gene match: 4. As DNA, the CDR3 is TGTGCCAGCAGTGAAGGGGACAGGGTGGGTCAGCCCCAGCATTTT. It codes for CASSEGDRVGQPQHF.

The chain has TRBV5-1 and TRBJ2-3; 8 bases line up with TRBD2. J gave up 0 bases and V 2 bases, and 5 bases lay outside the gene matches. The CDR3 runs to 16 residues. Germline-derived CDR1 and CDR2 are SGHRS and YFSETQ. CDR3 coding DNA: TGCGCCAGCAGCTTCGTTAGCGGGGCCAGCACAGATACGCAGTATTTT. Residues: CASSFVSGASTDTQYF.

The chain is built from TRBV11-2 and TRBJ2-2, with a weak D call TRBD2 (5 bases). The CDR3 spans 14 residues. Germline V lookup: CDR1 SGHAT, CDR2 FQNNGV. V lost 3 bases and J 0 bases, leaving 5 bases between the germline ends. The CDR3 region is CASSFGTNTGELFF. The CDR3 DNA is TGTGCCAGCAGCTTCGGGACGAACACCGGGGAGCTGTTTTTT.

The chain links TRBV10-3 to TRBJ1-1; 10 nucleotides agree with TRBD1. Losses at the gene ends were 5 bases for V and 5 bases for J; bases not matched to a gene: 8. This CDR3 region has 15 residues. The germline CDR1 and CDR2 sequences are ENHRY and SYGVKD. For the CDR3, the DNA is TGTGCCATCAGTACCGGACAGGGGGGGAAAACTGAAGCTTTCTTT. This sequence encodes CAISTGQGGKTEAFF.

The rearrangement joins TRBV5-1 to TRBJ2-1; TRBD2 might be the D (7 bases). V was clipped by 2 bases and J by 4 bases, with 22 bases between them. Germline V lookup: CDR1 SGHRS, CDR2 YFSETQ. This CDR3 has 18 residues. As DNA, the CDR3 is TGCGCCAGCAGCTTTAGTAATCGGGGGGCCGAAGCTTACAATGAGCAGTTCTTC. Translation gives CASSFSNRGAEAYNEQFF.

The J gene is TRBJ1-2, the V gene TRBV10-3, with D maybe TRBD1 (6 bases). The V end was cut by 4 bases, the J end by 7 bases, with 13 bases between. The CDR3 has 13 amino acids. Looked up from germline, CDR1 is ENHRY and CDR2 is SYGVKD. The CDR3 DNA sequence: TGTGCCATCAGTGGACAGGCGGCGAGTGGCTACACCTTC. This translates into CAISGQAASGYTF.

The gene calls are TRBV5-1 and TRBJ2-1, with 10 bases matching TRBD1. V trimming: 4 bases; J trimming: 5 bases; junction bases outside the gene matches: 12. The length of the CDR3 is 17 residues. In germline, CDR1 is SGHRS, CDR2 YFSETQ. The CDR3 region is CASSKIGGGQGNNEQFF. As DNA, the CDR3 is TGCGCCAGCAGCAAGATCGGAGGGGGACAGGGGAACAATGAGCAGTTCTTC.

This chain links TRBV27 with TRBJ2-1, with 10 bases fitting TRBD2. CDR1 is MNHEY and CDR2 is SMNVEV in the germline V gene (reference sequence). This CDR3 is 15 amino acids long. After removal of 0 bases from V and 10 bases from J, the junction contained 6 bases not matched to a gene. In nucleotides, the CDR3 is TGTGCCAGCAGTTTATCCAGCGGGGGGGTAAAGGAGCAGTTCTTC. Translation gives CASSLSSGGVKEQFF.

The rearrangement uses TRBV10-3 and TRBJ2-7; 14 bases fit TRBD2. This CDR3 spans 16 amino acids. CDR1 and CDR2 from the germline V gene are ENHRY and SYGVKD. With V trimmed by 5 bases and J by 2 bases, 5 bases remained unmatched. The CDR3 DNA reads TGTGCCATCAGTCCAGGACTAGCGGGAGGAGCCTACGAGCAGTACGTC. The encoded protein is CAISPGLAGGAYEQYV.

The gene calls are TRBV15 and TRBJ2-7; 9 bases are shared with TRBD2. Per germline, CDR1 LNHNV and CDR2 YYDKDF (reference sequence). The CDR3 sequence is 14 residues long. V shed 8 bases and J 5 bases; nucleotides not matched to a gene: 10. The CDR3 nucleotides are TGTGCCACCGCCTTGCGGGGGGGCTCGGACGAGCAGTACTTC. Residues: CATALRGGSDEQYF.

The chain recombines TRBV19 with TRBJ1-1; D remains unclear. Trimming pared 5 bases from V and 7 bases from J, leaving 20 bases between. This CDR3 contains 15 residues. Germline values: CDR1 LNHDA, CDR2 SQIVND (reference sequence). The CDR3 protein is CASSFLAGEPFEAFF. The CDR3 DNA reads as TGTGCCAGTAGTTTCCTAGCCGGGGAACCCTTTGAAGCTTTCTTT. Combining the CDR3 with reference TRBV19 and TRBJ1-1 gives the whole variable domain DGGITQSPKYLFRKEGQNVTLSCEQNLNHDAMYWYRQDPGQGLRLIYYSQIVNDFQKGDIAEGYSVSREKKESFPLTVTSAQKNPTAFYLCASSFLAGEPFEAFFGQGTRLTVV.

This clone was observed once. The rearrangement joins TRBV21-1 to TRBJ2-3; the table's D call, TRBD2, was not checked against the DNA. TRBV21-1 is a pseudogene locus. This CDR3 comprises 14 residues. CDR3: CASSKGGSTDTQYF. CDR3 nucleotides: TGTGCCAGCAGCAAGGGGGGTAGCACAGATACGCAGTATTTT.

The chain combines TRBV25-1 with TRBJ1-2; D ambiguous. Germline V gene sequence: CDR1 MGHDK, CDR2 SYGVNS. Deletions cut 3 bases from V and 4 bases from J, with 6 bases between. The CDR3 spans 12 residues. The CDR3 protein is CASSDRGYGYTF. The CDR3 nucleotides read TGTGCCAGCAGTGACCGGGGCTATGGCTACACCTTC.

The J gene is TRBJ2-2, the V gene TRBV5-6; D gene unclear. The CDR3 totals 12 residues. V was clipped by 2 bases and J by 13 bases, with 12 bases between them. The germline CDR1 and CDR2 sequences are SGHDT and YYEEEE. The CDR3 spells CASSFNPGRLFF. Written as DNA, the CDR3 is TGTGCCAGCAGCTTCAATCCGGGTAGGCTGTTTTTT.

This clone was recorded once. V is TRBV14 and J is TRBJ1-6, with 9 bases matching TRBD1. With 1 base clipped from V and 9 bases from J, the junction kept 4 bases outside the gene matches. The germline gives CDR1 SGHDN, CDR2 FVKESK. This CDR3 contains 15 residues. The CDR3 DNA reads TGTGCCAGCAGCCAAGCCCGGACAGGGGTTTCACCCCTCCACTTT. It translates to CASSQARTGVSPLHF.

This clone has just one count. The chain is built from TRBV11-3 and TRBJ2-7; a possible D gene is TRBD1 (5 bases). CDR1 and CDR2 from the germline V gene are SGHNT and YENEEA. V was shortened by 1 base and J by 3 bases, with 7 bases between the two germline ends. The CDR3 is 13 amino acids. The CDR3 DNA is TGTGCCAGCAGCTTAGGGACATTCTACGAGCAGTACGTC. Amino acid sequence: CASSLGTFYEQYV.

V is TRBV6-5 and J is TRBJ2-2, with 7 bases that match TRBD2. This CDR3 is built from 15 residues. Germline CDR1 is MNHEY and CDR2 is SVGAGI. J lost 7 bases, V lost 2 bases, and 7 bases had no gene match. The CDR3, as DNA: TGTGCCAGCAGTTACCCCACCACGGGGGGCGGGGAGCTGTTTTTT. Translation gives CASSYPTTGGGELFF.

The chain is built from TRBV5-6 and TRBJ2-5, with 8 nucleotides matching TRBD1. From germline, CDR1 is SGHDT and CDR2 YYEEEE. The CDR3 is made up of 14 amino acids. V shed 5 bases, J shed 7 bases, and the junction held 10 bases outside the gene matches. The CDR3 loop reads CASSHGQGILTQYF. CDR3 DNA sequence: TGTGCCAGCAGTCACGGACAGGGTATTCTGACCCAGTACTTC. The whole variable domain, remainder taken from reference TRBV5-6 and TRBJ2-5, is DAGVTQSPTHLIKTRGQQVTLRCSPKSGHDTVSWYQQALGQGPQFIFQYYEEEERQRGNFPDRFSGHQFPNYSSELNVNALLLGDSALYLCASSHGQGILTQYFGPGTRLLVL.

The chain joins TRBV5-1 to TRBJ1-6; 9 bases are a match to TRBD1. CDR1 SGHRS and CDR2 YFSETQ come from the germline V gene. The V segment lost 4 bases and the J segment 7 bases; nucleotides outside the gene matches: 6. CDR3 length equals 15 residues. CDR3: CASSPGTGLNSPLHF. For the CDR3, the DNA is TGCGCCAGCAGCCCAGGGACAGGGCTCAATTCACCCCTCCACTTT.

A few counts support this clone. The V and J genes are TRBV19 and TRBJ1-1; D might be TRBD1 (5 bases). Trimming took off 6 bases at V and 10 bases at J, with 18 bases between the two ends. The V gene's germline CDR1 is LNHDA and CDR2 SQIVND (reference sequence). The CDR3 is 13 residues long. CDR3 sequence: CASSPVVWQGAFF. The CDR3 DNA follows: TGTGCCAGTAGCCCGGTCGTATGGCAGGGAGCTTTCTTT.